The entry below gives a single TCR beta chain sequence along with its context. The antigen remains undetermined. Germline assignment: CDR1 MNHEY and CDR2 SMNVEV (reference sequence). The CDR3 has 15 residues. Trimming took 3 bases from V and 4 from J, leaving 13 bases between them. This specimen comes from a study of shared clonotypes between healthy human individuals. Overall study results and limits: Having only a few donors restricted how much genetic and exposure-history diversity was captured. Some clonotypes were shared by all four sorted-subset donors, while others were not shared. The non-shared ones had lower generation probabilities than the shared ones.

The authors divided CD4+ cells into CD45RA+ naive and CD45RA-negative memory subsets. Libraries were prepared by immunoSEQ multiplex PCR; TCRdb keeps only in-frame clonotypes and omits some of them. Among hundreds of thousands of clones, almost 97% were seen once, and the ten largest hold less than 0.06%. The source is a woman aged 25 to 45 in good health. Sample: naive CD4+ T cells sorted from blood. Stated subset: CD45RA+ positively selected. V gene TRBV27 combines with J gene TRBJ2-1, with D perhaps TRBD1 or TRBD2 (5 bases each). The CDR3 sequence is CASSLAGTLYNEQFF. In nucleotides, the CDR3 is TGTGCCAGCAGTTTGGCAGGGACCCTTTACAATGAGCAGTTCTTC.